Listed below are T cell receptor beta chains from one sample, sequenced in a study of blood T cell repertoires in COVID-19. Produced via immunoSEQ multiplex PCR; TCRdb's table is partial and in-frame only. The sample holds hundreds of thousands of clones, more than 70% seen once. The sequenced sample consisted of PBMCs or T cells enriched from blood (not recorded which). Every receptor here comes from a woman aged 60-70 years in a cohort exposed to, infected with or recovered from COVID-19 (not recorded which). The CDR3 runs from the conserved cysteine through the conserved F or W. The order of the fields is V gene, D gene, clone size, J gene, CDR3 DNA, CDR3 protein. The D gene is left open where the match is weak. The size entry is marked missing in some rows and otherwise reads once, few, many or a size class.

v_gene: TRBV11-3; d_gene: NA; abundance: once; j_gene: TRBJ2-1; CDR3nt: TGTGCCAGCAGCTTTCCGACCGGGAGCTCCTACAATGAGCAGTTCTTC; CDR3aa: CASSFPTGSSYNEQFF
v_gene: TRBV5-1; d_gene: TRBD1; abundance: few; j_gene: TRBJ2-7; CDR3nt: TGCGCCAGCACCCGGGGACAGGGGTTGGGAGAGCAGTACTTC; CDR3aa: CASTRGQGLGEQYF
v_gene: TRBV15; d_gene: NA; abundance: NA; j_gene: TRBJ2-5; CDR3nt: TGTGCCACCAGCAGCCCCTGGGGGGGGGCGAAGGAGACCCAGTACTTC; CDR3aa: CATSSPWGGAKETQYF
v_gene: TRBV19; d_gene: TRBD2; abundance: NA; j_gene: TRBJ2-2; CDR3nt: TGTGCCAGTAGTATTCCTGGACTAGCGGGAGTAGTCGGGGAGCTGTTTTTT; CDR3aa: CASSIPGLAGVVGELFF
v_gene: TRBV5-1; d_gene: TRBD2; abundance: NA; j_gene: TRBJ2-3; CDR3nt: TGCGCCAGCAGCTTGGGTCGGGAGGGAGATACGCAGTATTTT; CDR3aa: CASSLGREGDTQYF
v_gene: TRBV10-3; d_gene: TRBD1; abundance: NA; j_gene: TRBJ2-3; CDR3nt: TGTGCCATCAGGGGACAGGGGACAGATACGCAGTATTTT; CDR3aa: CAIRGQGTDTQYF
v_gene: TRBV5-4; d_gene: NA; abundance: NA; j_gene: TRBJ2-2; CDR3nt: TGTGCCAGCAGCAAACAAGTCGCGAACACCGGGGAGCTGTTTTTT; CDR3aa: CASSKQVANTGELFF
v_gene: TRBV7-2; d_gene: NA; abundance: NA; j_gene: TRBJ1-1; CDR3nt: TGTGCCAGCAGCTTATTTGGGGGGAGCACTGAAGCTTTCTTT; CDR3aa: CASSLFGGSTEAFF
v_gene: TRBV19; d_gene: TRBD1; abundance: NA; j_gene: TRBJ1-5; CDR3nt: TGTGCCAGTAGTCCCTTGGACAGGGGGTATCAGCCCCAGCATTTT; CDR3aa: CASSPLDRGYQPQHF
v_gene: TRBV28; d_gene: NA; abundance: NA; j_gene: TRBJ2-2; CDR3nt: TGTGCCAGCAGTTTGAGGCCGCTGAACACCGGGGAGCTGTTTTTT; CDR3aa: CASSLRPLNTGELFF
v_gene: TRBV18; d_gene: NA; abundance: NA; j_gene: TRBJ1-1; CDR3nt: TGTGCCAGCTCCGGGGGGACTGAAGCTTTCTTT; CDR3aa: CASSGGTEAFF
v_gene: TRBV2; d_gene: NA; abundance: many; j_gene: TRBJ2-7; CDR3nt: TGTGCCAGCAGTGTCTCCCGGGGACTTAACGAGCAGTACTTC; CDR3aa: CASSVSRGLNEQYF
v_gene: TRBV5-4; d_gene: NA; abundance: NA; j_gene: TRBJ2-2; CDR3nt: TGTGCCAGCAAACCAGGATCCAACACCGGGGAGCTGTTTTTT; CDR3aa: CASKPGSNTGELFF
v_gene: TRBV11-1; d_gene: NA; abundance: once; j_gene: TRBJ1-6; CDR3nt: TGTGCCAGCAGCTTAGACACCCTCTATTCACCCCTCCACTTT; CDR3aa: CASSLDTLYSPLHF
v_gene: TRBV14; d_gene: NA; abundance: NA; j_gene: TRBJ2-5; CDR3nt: TGTGCCAGCAGCCAATTCGTGAGCCAAGAGACCCAGTACTTC; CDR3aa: CASSQFVSQETQYF
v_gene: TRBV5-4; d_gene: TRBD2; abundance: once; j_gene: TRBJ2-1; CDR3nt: TGTGCCAGCAGCGCATCGACTAGCGGGAGAGCCAATGAGCAGTTCTTC; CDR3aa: CASSASTSGRANEQFF
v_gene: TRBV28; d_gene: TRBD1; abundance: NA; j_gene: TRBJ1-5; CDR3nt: TGTGCCAGCAGCGTAAGTGACAGGGGCAATCAGCCCCAGCATTTT; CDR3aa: CASSVSDRGNQPQHF
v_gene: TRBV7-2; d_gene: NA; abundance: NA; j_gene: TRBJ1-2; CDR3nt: TGTGCCAGCAGCACTAATGACTATGGCTACACCTTC; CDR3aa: CASSTNDYGYTF
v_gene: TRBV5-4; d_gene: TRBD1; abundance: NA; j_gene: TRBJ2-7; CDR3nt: TGTGCCAGCAGCTCCGGGACAGGGATCTACGAGCAGTACTTC; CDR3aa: CASSSGTGIYEQYF
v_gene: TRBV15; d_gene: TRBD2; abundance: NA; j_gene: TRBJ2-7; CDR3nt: TGTGCCACCAGCACACTAGCGGGAGACGACGAGCAGTACTTC; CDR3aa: CATSTLAGDDEQYF
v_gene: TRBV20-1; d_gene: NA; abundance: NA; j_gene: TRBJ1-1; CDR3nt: TGCAGTGCTTATTTTAACACTGAAGCTTTCTTT; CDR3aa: CSAYFNTEAFF
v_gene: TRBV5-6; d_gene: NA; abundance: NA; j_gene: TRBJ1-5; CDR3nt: TGTGCCAGCAGCCCCCGGCGGGCCGGTCAGCCCCAGCATTTT; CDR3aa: CASSPRRAGQPQHF
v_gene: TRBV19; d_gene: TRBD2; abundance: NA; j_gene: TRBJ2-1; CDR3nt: TGTGCCAGTAGTATAGCAAGTAGCGGGAGATCCTACAATGAGCAGTTCTTC; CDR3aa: CASSIASSGRSYNEQFF
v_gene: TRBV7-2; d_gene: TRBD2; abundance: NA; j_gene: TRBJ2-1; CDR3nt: TGTGCCAGCAGCTTACTAGCGGTACCGCGATCCTACAATGAGCAGTTCTTC; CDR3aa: CASSLLAVPRSYNEQFF
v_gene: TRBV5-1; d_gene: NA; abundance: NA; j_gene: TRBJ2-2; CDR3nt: TGCGCCAGCAGCCATGGACAGCCCACCGGGGAGCTGTTTTTT; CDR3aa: CASSHGQPTGELFF
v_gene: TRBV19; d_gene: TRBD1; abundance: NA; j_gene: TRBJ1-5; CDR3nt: TGTGCCAGTAATGGTGTAGGACAGGGCAATCAGCCCCAGCATTTT; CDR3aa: CASNGVGQGNQPQHF